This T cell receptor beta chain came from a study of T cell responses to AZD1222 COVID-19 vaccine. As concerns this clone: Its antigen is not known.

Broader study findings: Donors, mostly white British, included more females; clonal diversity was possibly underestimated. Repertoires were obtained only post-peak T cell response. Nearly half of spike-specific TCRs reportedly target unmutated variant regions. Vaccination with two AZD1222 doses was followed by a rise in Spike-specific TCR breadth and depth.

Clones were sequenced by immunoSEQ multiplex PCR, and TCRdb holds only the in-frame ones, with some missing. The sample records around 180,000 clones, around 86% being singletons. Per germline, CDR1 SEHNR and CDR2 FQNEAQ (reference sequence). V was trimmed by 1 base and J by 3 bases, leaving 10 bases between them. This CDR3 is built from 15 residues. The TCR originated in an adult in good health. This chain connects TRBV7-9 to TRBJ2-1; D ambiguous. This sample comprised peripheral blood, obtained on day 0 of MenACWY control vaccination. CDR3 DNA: TGTGCCAGCAGCTTAGACCCAGTCAACTACAATGAGCAGTTCTTC. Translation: CASSLDPVNYNEQFF.